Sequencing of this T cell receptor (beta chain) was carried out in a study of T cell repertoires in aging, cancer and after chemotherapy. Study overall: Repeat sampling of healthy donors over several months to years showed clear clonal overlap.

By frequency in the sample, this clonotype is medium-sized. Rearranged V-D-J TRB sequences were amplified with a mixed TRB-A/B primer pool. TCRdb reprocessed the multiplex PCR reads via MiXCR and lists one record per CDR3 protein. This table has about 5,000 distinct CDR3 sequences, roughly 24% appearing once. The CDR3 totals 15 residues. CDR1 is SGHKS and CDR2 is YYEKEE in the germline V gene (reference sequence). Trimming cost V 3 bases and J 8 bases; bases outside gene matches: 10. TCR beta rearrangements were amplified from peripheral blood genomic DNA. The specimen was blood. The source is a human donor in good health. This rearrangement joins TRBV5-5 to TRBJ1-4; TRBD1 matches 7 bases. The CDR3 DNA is TGTGCCAGCAGCTGGATTCGGACAGGAGGGGAAAAACTGTTTTTT. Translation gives CASSWIRTGGEKLFF.